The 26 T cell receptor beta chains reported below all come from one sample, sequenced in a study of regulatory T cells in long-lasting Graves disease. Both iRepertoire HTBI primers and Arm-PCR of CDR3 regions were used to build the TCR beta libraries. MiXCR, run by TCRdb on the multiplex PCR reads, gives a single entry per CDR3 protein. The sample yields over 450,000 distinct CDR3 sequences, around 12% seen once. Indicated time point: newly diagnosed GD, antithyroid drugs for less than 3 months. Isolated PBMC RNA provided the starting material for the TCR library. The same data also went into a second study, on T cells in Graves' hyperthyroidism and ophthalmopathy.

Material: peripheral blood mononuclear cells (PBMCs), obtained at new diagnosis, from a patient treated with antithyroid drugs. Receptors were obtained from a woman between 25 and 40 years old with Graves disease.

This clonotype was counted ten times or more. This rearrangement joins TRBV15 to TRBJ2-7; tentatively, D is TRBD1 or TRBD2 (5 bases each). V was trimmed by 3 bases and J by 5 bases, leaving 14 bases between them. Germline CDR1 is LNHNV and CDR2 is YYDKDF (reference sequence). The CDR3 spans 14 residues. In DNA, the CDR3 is TGTGCCACCAGCAGGTCCGGGACGAGTGACGAGCAGTACTTC. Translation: CATSRSGTSDEQYF.

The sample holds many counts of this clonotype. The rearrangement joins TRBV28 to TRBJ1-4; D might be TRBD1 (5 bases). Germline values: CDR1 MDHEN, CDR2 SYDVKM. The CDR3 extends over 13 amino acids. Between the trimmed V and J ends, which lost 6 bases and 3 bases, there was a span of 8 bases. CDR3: CASSLTANEKLFF. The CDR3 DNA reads TGTGCCAGCAGCTTGACAGCTAATGAAAAACTGTTTTTT. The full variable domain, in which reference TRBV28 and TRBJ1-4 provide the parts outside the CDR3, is DVKVTQSSRYLVKRTGEKVFLECVQDMDHENMFWYRQDPGLGLRLIYFSYDVKMKEKGDIPEGYSVSREKKERFSLILESASTNQTSMYLCASSLTANEKLFFGSGTQLSVL.

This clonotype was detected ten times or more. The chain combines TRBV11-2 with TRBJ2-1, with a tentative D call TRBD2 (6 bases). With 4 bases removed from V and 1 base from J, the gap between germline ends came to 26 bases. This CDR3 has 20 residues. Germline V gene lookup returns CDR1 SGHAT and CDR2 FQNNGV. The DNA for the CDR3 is TGTGCCAGCAGCTCGAGCAGACTAGGAGAGGCCAAAAGGTCCTACAATGAGCAGTTCTTC. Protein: CASSSSRLGEAKRSYNEQFF.

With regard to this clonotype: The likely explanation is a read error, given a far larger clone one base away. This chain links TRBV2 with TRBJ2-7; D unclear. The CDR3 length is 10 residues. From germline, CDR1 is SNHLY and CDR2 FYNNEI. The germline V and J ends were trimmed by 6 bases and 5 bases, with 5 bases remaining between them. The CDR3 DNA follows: TGTGCCAGCAGCAACAACGAGCAGTACTTC. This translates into CASSNNEQYF.

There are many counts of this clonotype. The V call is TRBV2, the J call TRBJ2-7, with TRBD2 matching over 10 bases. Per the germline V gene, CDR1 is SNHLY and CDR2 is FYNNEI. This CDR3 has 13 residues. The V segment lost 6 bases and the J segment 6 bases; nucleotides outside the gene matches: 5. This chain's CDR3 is CASSSGRAPEQYF. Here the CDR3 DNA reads TGTGCCAGCAGCAGCGGGAGGGCCCCCGAGCAGTACTTC.

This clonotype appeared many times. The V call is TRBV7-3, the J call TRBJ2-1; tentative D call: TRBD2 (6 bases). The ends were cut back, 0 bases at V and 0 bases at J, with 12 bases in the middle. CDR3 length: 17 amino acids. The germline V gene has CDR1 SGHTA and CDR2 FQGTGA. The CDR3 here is CASSLTPGLSSYNEQFF. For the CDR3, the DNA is TGTGCCAGCAGCTTAACCCCGGGACTTAGCTCCTACAATGAGCAGTTCTTC.

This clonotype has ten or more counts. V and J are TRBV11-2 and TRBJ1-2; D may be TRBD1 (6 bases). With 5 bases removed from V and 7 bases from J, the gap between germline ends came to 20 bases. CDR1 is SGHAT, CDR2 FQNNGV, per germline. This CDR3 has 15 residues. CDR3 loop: CASSPFLIGGSGYTF. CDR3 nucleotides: TGTGCCAGCAGCCCCTTCCTGATTGGGGGCTCTGGCTACACCTTC.

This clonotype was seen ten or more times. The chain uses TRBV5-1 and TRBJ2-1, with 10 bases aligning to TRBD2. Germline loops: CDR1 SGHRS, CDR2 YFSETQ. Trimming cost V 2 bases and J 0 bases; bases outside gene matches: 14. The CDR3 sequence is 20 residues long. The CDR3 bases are TGCGCCAGCAGCTTTGGACCCATCGGAGCGGGAGGGCCCTCCTACAATGAGCAGTTCTTC. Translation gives CASSFGPIGAGGPSYNEQFF.

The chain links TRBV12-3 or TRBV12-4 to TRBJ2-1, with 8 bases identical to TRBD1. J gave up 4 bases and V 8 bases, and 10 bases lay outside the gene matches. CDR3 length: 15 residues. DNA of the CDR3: TGTGCCAGCGTGAAATGGGGACAGGCGTACAATGAGCAGTTCTTC. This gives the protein CASVKWGQAYNEQFF.

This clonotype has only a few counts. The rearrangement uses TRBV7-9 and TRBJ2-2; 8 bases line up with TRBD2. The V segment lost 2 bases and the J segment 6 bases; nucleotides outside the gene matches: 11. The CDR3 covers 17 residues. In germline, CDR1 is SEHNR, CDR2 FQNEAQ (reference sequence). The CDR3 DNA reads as TGTGCCAGCAGCTTACCCAAACAGGGACTAGAGGCCGGGGAGCTGTTTTTT. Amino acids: CASSLPKQGLEAGELFF.

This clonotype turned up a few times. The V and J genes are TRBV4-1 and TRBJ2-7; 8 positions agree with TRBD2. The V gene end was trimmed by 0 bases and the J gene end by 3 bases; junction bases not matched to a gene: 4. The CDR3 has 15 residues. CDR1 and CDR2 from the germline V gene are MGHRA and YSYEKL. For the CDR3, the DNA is TGCGCCAGCAGCCAAGAGGGGACTAGAAACTACGAGCAGTACTTC. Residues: CASSQEGTRNYEQYF.

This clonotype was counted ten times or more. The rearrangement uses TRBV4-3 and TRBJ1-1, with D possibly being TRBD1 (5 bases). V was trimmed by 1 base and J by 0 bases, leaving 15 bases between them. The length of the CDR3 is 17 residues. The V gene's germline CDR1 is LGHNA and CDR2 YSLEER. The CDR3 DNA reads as TGCGCCAGCAGCCAAGTGCGCCAGGGTTTACTGAACACTGAAGCTTTCTTT. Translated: CASSQVRQGLLNTEAFF.

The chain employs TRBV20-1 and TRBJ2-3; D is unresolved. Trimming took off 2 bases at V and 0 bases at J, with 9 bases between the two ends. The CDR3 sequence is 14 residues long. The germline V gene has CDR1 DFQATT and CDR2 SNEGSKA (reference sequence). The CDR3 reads CSARNTGSTDTQYF. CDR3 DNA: TGCAGTGCTAGAAATACGGGCAGCACAGATACGCAGTATTTT.

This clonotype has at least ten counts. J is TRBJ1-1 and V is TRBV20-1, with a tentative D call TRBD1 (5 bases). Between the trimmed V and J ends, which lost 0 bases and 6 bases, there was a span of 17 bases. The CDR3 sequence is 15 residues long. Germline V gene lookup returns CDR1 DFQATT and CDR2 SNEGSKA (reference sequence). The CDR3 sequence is CSARDLLRVGAEAFF. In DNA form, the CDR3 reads TGCAGTGCTAGAGATCTCTTAAGGGTGGGGGCTGAAGCTTTCTTT.

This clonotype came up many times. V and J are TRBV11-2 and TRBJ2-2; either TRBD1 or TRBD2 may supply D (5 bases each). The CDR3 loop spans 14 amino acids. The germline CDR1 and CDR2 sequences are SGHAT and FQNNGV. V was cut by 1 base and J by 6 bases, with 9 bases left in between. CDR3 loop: CASSLVGVSGELFF. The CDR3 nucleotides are TGTGCCAGCAGCTTAGTGGGGGTATCCGGGGAGCTGTTTTTT.

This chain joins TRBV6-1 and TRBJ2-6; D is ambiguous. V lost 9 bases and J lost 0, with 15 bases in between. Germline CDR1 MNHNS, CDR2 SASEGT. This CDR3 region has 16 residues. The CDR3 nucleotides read TGTGCCAGTACCCCGGGCCTTAACTCTGGGGCCAACGTCCTGACTTTC. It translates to CASTPGLNSGANVLTF.

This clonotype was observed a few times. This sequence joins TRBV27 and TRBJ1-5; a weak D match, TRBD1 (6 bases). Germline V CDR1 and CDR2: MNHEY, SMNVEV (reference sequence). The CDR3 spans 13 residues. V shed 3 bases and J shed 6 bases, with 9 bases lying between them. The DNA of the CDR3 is TGTGCCAGCAGTTTTGCAGGGGCTCAGCCCCAGCATTTT. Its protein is CASSFAGAQPQHF.

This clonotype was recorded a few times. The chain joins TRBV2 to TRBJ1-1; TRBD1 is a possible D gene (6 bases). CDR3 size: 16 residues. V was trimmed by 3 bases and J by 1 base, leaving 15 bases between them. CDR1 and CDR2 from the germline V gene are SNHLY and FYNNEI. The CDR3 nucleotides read TGTGCCAGCAGTGATCCCGGGGGGCGCAGGAACACTGAAGCTTTCTTT. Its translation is CASSDPGGRRNTEAFF.

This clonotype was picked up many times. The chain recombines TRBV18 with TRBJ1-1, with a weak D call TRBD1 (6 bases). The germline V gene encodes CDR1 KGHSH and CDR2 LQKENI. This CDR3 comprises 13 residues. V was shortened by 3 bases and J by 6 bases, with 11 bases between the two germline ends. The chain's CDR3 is CASSPLGGPEAFF. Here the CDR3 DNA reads TGTGCCAGCTCACCGCTTGGGGGCCCTGAAGCTTTCTTT.

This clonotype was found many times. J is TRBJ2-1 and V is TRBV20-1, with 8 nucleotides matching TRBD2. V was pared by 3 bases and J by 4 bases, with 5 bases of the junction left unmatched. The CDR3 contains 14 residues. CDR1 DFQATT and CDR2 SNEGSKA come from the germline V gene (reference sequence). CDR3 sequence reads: CSASPSGLYNEQFF. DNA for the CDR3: TGCAGTGCTAGTCCTAGCGGGCTGTACAATGAGCAGTTCTTC.

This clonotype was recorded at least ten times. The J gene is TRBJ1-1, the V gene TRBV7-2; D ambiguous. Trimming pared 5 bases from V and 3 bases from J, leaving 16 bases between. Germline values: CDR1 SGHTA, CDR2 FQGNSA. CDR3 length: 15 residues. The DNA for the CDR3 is TGTGCCAGCAGCCCTAGTTGGGGATCGGACACTGAAGCTTTCTTT. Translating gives CASSPSWGSDTEAFF.

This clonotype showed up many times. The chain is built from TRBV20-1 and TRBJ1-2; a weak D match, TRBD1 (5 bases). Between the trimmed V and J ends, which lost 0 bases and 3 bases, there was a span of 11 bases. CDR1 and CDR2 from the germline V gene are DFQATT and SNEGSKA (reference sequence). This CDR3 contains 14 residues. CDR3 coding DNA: TGCAGTGCTAGAGAGCCGGGACGGTACTATGGCTACACCTTC. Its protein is CSAREPGRYYGYTF.

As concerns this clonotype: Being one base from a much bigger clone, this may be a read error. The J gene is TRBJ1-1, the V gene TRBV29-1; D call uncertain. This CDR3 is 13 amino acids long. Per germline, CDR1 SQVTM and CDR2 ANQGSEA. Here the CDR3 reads CSIELDHETEAFF. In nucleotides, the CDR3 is TGCAGCATTGAATTGGACCATGAGACTGAAGCTTTCTTT.

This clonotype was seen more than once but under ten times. This CDR3 reads CATSRDQGLNTEAFF. In DNA form, the CDR3 reads TGTGCCACCAGCAGAGACCAGGGACTGAACACTGAAGCTTTCTTT. The V and J genes are TRBV15 and TRBJ1-1; a possible D gene is TRBD1 (5 bases). Germline V gene sequence: CDR1 LNHNV, CDR2 YYDKDF (reference sequence). The length of the CDR3 is 15 residues. Trimming took 0 bases from V and 0 from J, leaving 8 bases between them.

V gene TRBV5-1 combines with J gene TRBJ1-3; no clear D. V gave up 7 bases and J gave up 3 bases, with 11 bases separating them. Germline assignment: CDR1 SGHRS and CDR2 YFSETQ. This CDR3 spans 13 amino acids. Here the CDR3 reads CASGDVLGNTIYF. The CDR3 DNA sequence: TGCGCCAGCGGGGATGTACTTGGAAACACCATATATTTT.

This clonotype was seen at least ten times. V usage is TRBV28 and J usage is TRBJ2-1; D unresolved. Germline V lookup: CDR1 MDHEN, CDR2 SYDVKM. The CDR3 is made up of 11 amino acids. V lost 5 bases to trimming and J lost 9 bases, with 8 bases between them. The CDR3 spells CASSPHGEQFF. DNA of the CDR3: TGTGCCAGCAGTCCCCACGGTGAGCAGTTCTTC.